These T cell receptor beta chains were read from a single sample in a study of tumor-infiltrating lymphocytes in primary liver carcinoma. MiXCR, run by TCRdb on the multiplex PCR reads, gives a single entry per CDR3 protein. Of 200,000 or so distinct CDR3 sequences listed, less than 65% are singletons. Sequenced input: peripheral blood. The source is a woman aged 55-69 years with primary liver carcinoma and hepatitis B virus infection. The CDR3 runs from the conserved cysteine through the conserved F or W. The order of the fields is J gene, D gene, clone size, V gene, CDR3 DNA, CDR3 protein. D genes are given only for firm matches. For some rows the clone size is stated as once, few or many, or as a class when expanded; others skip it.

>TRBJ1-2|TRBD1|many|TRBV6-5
TGTGCCAGCACCAGGACAGGGGTTGGCTACACCTTC
CASTRTGVGYTF
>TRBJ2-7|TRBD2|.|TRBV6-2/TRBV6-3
TGTGCCAGCAGTTACTCCCTAGCGGGGATCTACGAGCAGTACTTC
CASSYSLAGIYEQYF
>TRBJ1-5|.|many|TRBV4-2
TGTGCCAGCAGCCAAGGGGGCAGGGGAAATCAGCCCCAGCATTTT
CASSQGGRGNQPQHF
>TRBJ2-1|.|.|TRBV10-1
TGCGCCAGCCGAGCAACAGGGACGGGGAATGAGCAGTTCTTC
CASRATGTGNEQFF
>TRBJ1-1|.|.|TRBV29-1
TGCAACGTTGAGGAGGCATCGGGAGCTTTCTTT
CNVEEASGAFF
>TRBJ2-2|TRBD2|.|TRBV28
TGTGCCAGCAGTTTATGGGCGGGAGGCGGCACCGGGGAGCTGTTTTTT
CASSLWAGGGTGELFF
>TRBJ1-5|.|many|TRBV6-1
TGTGCCAGCACCCACAACGGCAATCAGCCCCAGCATTTT
CASTHNGNQPQHF
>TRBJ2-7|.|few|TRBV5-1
TGCGCCAGCAGCTTGACAGGGCAAGTCTACGAGCAGTACTTC
CASSLTGQVYEQYF
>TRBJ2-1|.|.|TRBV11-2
TGTGTCAGCAGCTCAGTGGCCCTGCGGTACAATGAGCAGTTCTTC
CVSSSVALRYNEQFF
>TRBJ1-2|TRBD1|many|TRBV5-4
TGTGCCAGCAGCCCTACAGGGGGCATGTATGGCTACACCTTC
CASSPTGGMYGYTF
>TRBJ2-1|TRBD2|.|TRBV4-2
TGTGCCAGCAGCAAAGATAGGACTAGCCGCAAAGAGCAGTTCTTC
CASSKDRTSRKEQFF
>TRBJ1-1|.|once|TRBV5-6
TGTACCAGCAGCGAGGGATCACGCACTGAAGCTTTCTTT
CTSSEGSRTEAFF
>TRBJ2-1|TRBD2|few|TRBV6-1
TGTGCCAGCAGCCGCCCCGCGGGAGTAGCAAATGAGCAGTTCTTC
CASSRPAGVANEQFF
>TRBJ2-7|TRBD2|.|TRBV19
TGTGCCAGCAGACTAGCGTCTCCCTCCTCCTACGAGCAGTACTTC
CASRLASPSSYEQYF
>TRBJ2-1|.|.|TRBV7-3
TGTGCCAGCAGCTCCTGGGCCCGACTAGACTATGAGCAGTTCTTC
CASSSWARLDYEQFF
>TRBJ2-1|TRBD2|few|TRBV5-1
TGCGCCAGCAGCTTGGCCACCACTAGCGGTGAGCAGTTCTTC
CASSLATTSGEQFF
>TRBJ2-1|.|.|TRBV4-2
TGTGCCAGCAGTCAAGATTGTACTACCGGCGGTGAGCAGTTCTTC
CASSQDCTTGGEQFF
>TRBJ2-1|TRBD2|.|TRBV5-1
TGCGCCAGCAGCCCTGGGGGAGCGGGAGACGAGCAGTTCTTC
CASSPGGAGDEQFF
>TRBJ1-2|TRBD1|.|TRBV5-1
TGCGCCAGCAGCTCCAGGGGGGACAGGGGATCGGATGGCTACACCTTC
CASSSRGDRGSDGYTF
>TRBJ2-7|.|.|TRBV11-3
TGTGCCAACAGCCTGGGCGGAGCCCTGAACAACGAACAGTACTTC
CANSLGGALNNEQYF
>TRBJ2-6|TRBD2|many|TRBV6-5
TGTGCCAGCAGTTCACGTTCTTCCGGGACTAGCGGGAGGCAGGGGGCCAACGTCCTGACTTTC
CASSSRSSGTSGRQGANVLTF
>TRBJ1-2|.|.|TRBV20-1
TGCAGTGCTAGATCCGGGCGGGGCTATGGCTACACCTTC
CSARSGRGYGYTF
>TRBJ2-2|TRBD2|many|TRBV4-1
TGCGCCAGCAGCCACGGACTAGCGGGAGTGGGCGGGGAGCTGTTTTTT
CASSHGLAGVGGELFF
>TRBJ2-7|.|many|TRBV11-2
TGTGCCAGCAGCTTATTCCAGTCCGCCGAGCAGTACTTC
CASSLFQSAEQYF
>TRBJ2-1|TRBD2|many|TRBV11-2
TGTGCCAGCAGCCCCCGACTAGCGGGAGGGGGGTATGAGCAGTTCTTC
CASSPRLAGGGYEQFF
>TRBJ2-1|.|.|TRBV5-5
TGTGCCAGCAGCTACGGACTAACTAGTGGGAGGGACAATGGGCAGTTCTTC
CASSYGLTSGRDNGQFF
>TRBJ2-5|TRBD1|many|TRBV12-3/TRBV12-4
TGTGCCAGCAGACCGGGACAGCGAGAGACCCAGTACTTC
CASRPGQRETQYF
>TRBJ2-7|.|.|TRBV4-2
TGTGCCAGCAGCCAAGAATGGGGCCTAGCTAGTGATGAGCAGTACTTC
CASSQEWGLASDEQYF
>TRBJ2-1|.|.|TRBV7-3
TGTGCCAGCAGCCCAGAGGCGGTGGTTGCGGGACCCTACAATGAGCAGTTCTTC
CASSPEAVVAGPYNEQFF
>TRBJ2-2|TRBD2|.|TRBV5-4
TGTGCCAGCAGCTCGGGACTAGTGGGGGATCGGAACAGCGGGGAGCTGTTTTTT
CASSSGLVGDRNSGELFF
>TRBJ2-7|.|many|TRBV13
TGTGCCAGCAGCCCCAGCCATACCTACGAGCAGTACTTC
CASSPSHTYEQYF
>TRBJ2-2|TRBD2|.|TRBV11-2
TGTGCCTGCGGCTTCGGAAGCGGACTACTAGCGAACACTGGGGAGCTGTTTTTT
CACGFGSGLLANTGELFF
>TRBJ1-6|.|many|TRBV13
TGTGCCACCAGAGATACGGAGGGTGATTCACCCCTCCACTTT
CATRDTEGDSPLHF
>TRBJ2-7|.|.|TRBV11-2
TGTGCCAGTTGGCGGGATAGCTCCTACAAGCAGTACTTC
CASWRDSSYKQYF
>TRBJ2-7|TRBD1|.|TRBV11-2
TGTGCCACCAGTCCCAAAGGGACAGTCTCGGGGGAGCAGTACTTC
CATSPKGTVSGEQYF
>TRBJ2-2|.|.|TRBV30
TGTGCCTGGAGTCCCCCCCCCGCGAACACCGGGGAGCTGTTTTTT
CAWSPPPANTGELFF
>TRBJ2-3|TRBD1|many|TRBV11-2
TGTGCCAGCAGCCAACCAGGGGGCCTTGGAGATACGCAGTATTTT
CASSQPGGLGDTQYF
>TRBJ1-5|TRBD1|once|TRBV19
TGTGCCAGTAGTATTACAGGGGGCGTAGGGCAGCCCCAGCATTTT
CASSITGGVGQPQHF
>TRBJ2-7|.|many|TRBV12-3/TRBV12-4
TGTGCCAGCAGTACGGGACGAACCTACGAGCAGTACTTC
CASSTGRTYEQYF
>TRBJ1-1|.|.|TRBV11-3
TGTGCCAGCAGCTATGAACAGGGAGTGGTTGAAGCTTTCTTT
CASSYEQGVVEAFF
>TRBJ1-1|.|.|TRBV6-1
TGTGCCAGCTATTCTACAGGGAGGGCAGCCTTTGAAGCTTTCTTT
CASYSTGRAAFEAFF
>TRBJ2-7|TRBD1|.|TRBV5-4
TGTACCAGCAGCCACCGGGACAGGGCCTCCTACGAGCAGTACTTC
CTSSHRDRASYEQYF
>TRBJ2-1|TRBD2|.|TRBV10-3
TGTGCCATCAGTGAGCGGACTAGCGGGAGTAGGCCTGAGCAGTTCTTC
CAISERTSGSRPEQFF
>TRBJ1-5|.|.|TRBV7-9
TGTGCCAGCAGCCGAGGACCAGACGGCACCGGCAATCAGCCCCAGCATTTT
CASSRGPDGTGNQPQHF
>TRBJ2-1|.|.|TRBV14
TGTGCCAGCAGACAATACCCCGGGCCAGGGGACAATGAGCAGTTCTTC
CASRQYPGPGDNEQFF
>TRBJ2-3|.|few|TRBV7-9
TGTGCCAGCAGCCCACCGTTTAGTGCAGGCGATACGCATTATTTT
CASSPPFSAGDTHYF
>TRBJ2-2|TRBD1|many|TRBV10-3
TGTGCCATCAGTGACCCTACAGGGGTCACCGGGGAGCTGTTTTTT
CAISDPTGVTGELFF
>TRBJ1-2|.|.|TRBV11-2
TGTGCCAGCAGCCCCCGGGAGGTCGCAAGCCATAACTATGGCTACACCTTC
CASSPREVASHNYGYTF
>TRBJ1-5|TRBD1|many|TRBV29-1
TGCAGCGTTGCAGGGACAGGGGATAGCAATCAGCCCCAGCATTTT
CSVAGTGDSNQPQHF
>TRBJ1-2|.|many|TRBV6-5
TGTGCCACCCCGTATGGCTACACCTTC
CATPYGYTF
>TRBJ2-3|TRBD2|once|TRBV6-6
TGTGTCATAGCGGGAGCAACAGATACGCAGTATTTT
CVIAGATDTQYF
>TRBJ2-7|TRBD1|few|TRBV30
TGTGCCTTAGGACAGGGCCACGAGCAGTACTTC
CALGQGHEQYF
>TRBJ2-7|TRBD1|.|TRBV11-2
TGTGCCAGCAGCGCTCGGGACAGGGTCTACGAACAGCACTTC
CASSARDRVYEQHF
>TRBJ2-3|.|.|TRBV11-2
TGTGTCAGCAGCTTAGTTGTCAGGCTAACAAACGCAACTGCAGATACGCAGTATTTT
CVSSLVVRLTNATADTQYF
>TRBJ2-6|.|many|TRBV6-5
TGTGCCAGCAACCAACGAGCTGGGGCCAACGTCCTGACTTTC
CASNQRAGANVLTF